The 9 T cell receptor beta chains reported below all come from one sample, sequenced in a study of CD8 T cells in ankylosing spondylitis. Whole-study results and caveats: Characteristic of ankylosing spondylitis blood, it appeared, was a TCR beta motif comprising several highly homologous variants.

TCRdb reanalysed the 5' RACE reads using MiXCR and keeps one entry per CDR3 protein. Of roughly 670,000 distinct CDR3 sequences in the sample, 15% to 20% were seen once. No antigen has been identified for these receptors. The sample taken for sequencing was blood, either unsorted or a sorted T cell fraction (not recorded which). The receptors derive from a male donor with ankylosing spondylitis.

This clonotype has a count of ten or more. V gene TRBV5-1 combines with J gene TRBJ2-7, with 7 bases that match TRBD1. The CDR3 covers 14 residues. J was trimmed by 1 base and V by 4 bases; bases with no gene match: 5. The V gene's germline CDR1 is SGHRS and CDR2 YFSETQ. CDR3 coding DNA: TGCGCCAGCAGCAGAGGACAGGAGTCCTACGAGCAGTACTTC. It encodes CASSRGQESYEQYF. Full variable domain (remainder filled in from reference TRBV5-1 and TRBJ2-7): KAGVTQTPRYLIKTRGQQVTLSCSPISGHRSVSWYQQTPGQGLQFLFEYFSETQRNKGNFPGRFSGRQFSNSRSEMNVSTLELGDSALYLCASSRGQESYEQYFGPGTRLTVT.

This clonotype was seen more than once but under ten times. This rearrangement joins TRBV27 to TRBJ2-7, with 9 bases that match TRBD1. This CDR3 spans 15 amino acids. V shed 0 bases and J 3 bases; nucleotides not matched to a gene: 3. CDR1 is MNHEY, CDR2 SMNVEV, per germline (reference sequence). The CDR3 DNA reads as TGTGCCAGCAGTTTATCTAGGGACAGGGTCTACGAGCAGTACTTC. This translates into CASSLSRDRVYEQYF.

The CDR3 sequence: CASSVDGYGPYGYTF. The CDR3, as DNA: TGTGCCAGCAGTGTAGATGGTTACGGACCCTATGGCTACACCTTC. The V call is TRBV2, the J call TRBJ1-2, with unresolved D. CDR3 length: 15 amino acids. Germline values: CDR1 SNHLY, CDR2 FYNNEI. Trimming left V 4 bases short and J 4 bases short, with 16 bases between. Full variable domain (rest looked up from reference TRBV2 and TRBJ1-2): EPEVTQTPSHQVTQMGQEVILRCVPISNHLYFYWYRQILGQKVEFLVSFYNNEISEKSEIFDDQFSVERPDGSNFTLKIRSTKLEDSAMYFCASSVDGYGPYGYTFGSGTRLTVV.

The sample holds a few counts of this clonotype. V usage is TRBV30 and J usage is TRBJ2-1; no definite D call. In germline, CDR1 is GTSNPN, CDR2 SVGIG (reference sequence). This CDR3 is 12 amino acids long. The germline V and J ends were trimmed by 2 bases and 6 bases, with 8 bases remaining between them. CDR3 residues: CAWSPGLNEQFF. The DNA of the CDR3 is TGTGCCTGGAGTCCCGGCCTCAATGAGCAGTTCTTC.

The chain recombines TRBV4-2 with TRBJ2-4, with TRBD1 identical over 9 bases. Losses at the gene ends were 4 bases for V and 6 bases for J; bases not matched to a gene: 7. The CDR3 loop spans 15 amino acids. Germline V lookup: CDR1 LGHNA, CDR2 YNFKEQ. The CDR3 DNA is TGTGCCAGCAGCCGGGGGCTGGGACAGGGAAACATTCAGTACTTC. Amino acid sequence: CASSRGLGQGNIQYF.

This clonotype was counted between two and nine times. The V gene is TRBV7-3, the J gene TRBJ2-3; 14 nucleotides match TRBD2. This CDR3 is 16 amino acids long. V shed 5 bases and J 6 bases; nucleotides not matched to a gene: 7. Per germline, CDR1 SGHTA and CDR2 FQGTGA. The CDR3, as DNA: TGTGCCAGCAGCCGACTAGCGGGGGGGCCGTGGGATACGCAGTATTTT. This encodes CASSRLAGGPWDTQYF.

In its sample, this clonotype was seen a few times. The CDR3 DNA is TGTGCCAGCTCTAGCGCAGGGGTTCCTTATGGCTACACCTTC. Translating gives CASSSAGVPYGYTF. The rearrangement links TRBV12-3 or TRBV12-4 to TRBJ1-2; D is possibly TRBD1 (6 bases). The CDR3 has 14 residues. V shed 8 bases and J shed 5 bases, with 18 bases lying between them.

The rearrangement links TRBV7-8 to TRBJ1-1, with D possibly being TRBD1 (5 bases). Germline CDR1 and CDR2: SGHVS and FQNEAQ. The CDR3 is 15 residues long. V was clipped by 1 base and J by 1 base, with 10 bases between them. CDR3 residues: CASSLDLTGNTEAFF. The CDR3 nucleotides are TGTGCCAGCAGCTTAGACCTCACAGGGAACACTGAAGCTTTCTTT.

This clonotype appeared a few times. The chain recombines TRBV12-3 or TRBV12-4 with TRBJ2-1; possibly TRBD2 for D (6 bases). The CDR3 runs to 15 residues. The V gene lost 3 bases and the J gene lost 3 bases, with 12 bases spanning the gap. This CDR3 is CASSFIRGNYNEQFF. Here the CDR3 DNA reads TGTGCCAGCAGTTTTATACGGGGGAACTACAATGAGCAGTTCTTC.